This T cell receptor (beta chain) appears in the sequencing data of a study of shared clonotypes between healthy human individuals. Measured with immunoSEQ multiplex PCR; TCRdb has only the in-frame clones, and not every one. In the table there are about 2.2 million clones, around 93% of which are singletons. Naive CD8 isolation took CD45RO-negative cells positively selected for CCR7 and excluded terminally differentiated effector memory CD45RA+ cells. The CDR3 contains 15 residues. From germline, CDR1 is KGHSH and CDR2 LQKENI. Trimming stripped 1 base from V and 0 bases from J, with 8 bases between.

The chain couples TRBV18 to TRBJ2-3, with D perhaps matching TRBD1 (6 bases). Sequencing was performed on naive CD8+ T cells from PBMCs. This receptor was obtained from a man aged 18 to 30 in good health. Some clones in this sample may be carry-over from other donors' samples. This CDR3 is CASSPQGVSTDTQYF. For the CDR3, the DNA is TGTGCCAGCTCACCACAGGGGGTCAGCACAGATACGCAGTATTTT.